Listed below are T cell receptor beta chains from one sample, sequenced in a study of T cell clusters in autoimmune cytopenias. TCRdb re-called the multiplex PCR reads and gives one entry per CDR3 protein, without DNA. The table lists around 3,200 distinct CDR3 sequences. Source material: peripheral blood. The receptors come from a human donor with an autoimmune cytopenia or autoimmune hepatitis (not recorded which). Each CDR3 is given with its conserved first and last residue. Each record gives: clone size, J gene, V gene, CDR3 protein. Rows may omit the clone size; those that give it use once, few, many or a size class.

NA TRBJ1-6 TRBV12-3/TRBV12-4 CASSLNLGLGALHF
NA TRBJ2-2 TRBV5-6 CASSFVIDSLRTGELFF
medium-sized TRBJ2-7 TRBV19 CASSTTGTGAYEQYF
medium-sized TRBJ2-2 TRBV19 CASSLTVRTGELFF
NA TRBJ1-4 TRBV6-6 CASSYSTLAGLNEKLFF
medium-sized TRBJ1-1 TRBV11-1 CASSLETGRNTEAFF
large TRBJ2-5 TRBV29-1 CSVADPRGQKETQYF
NA TRBJ2-3 TRBV18 CASSPTLTDTQYF
NA TRBJ1-6 TRBV6-6 CASSSGGASNSPLHF
medium-sized TRBJ2-7 TRBV13 CASSLGSEAYEQYF
medium-sized TRBJ2-7 TRBV30 CAWSAQVEQYF
medium-sized TRBJ1-2 TRBV5-4 CASSLADSWGYTF
NA TRBJ2-1 TRBV29-1 CSAQRDLIDEQFF
large TRBJ2-7 TRBV11-3 CASSFNQGYEQYF
NA TRBJ2-7 TRBV6-5 CASSERVGDTGEQYF
large TRBJ1-1 TRBV29-1 CSSRGMTVTEAFF
NA TRBJ2-7 TRBV13 CATGYGTESYEQYF
NA TRBJ2-3 TRBV11-1 CASSGDTLDTQYF
medium-sized TRBJ2-5 TRBV6-2/TRBV6-3 CASRRQETQYF
medium-sized TRBJ2-1 TRBV12-3/TRBV12-4 CASTRGDTRRGQFF
medium-sized TRBJ2-5 TRBV6-2/TRBV6-3 CASSGQRRETQYF
NA TRBJ2-1 TRBV11-3 CASSPTGTEQFF
medium-sized TRBJ1-1 TRBV12-3/TRBV12-4 CASYSGPGRTEAFF
NA TRBJ2-7 TRBV12-3/TRBV12-4 CASIPAPSNYEQYF
NA TRBJ2-7 TRBV18 CASAPIGSASYEQYF
NA TRBJ1-5 TRBV12-3/TRBV12-4 CASSLEGLSNQPQHF
medium-sized TRBJ2-2 TRBV29-1 CSVLGQSKRLTGELFF
NA TRBJ1-3 TRBV19 CASTTGYSGNTIYF
NA TRBJ1-2 TRBV30 CAWSVPRNNGYTF
NA TRBJ2-1 TRBV12-3/TRBV12-4 CARATRNEQFF
medium-sized TRBJ2-5 TRBV19 CASIREGTQYF
NA TRBJ1-5 TRBV6-5 CASSLSTGHSLHF
NA TRBJ2-7 TRBV30 CAWRGGPYEQYF
NA TRBJ1-2 TRBV12-3/TRBV12-4 CASSLSRNYGYTF
medium-sized TRBJ1-2 TRBV19 CASKRTGIYGYTF
medium-sized TRBJ1-2 TRBV29-1 CSVAGNSGGGYTF
NA TRBJ1-1 TRBV6-1 CASSDGQGSTEAFF
medium-sized TRBJ2-4 TRBV12-3/TRBV12-4 CASSLAQSKGKQYF
medium-sized TRBJ2-1 TRBV13 CASSSRDRGNEQFF
NA TRBJ2-7 TRBV27 CASNRAGPSYEQYF
medium-sized TRBJ1-2 TRBV19 CASSPGGYGYTF
NA TRBJ2-7 TRBV20-1 CSARTVSYEQYF
NA TRBJ2-1 TRBV12-3/TRBV12-4 CASSLFAGGNNEQFF
NA TRBJ2-5 TRBV10-3 CAPLVGGASVETQYF
NA TRBJ2-7 TRBV6-5 CASSSGTGTYEQYF
NA TRBJ2-7 TRBV6-5 CASSLAGADYEQYF
medium-sized TRBJ2-2 TRBV5-5 CASRPDSNTGELFF
NA TRBJ1-5 TRBV13 CASSPRNQPQHF
medium-sized TRBJ2-3 TRBV29-1 CSGNGQGTDTQYF
medium-sized TRBJ1-6 TRBV5-5 CASRADRNSPLHF
medium-sized TRBJ2-2 TRBV29-1 CSVVLVYTGELFF
NA TRBJ1-3 TRBV10-3 CASSEAGGRTSGNTIYF
medium-sized TRBJ2-7 TRBV18 CASSPGTVSYEQYF
NA TRBJ1-6 TRBV30 CAWSVPPGLYSPLHF
NA TRBJ2-3 TRBV6-5 CASSYVNPTNTQYF
NA TRBJ2-5 TRBV12-3/TRBV12-4 CASSPLGSGGGQETQYF
NA TRBJ1-6 TRBV30 CAWSRWVGTDYNSPLHF
NA TRBJ1-4 TRBV5-1 CASSPGTGATTNEKLFF
medium-sized TRBJ1-2 TRBV13 CASSLGPRGNGYTF